The 3 T cell receptor beta chains below were found in one sample sequenced in a study of shared clonotypes between healthy human individuals. Assay used: immunoSEQ multiplex PCR; TCRdb lists only in-frame clones, some missing. The table has 2 million to 3 million clones, approximately 94% seen once. Input material: naive CD4+ T cells from PBMCs. The subset: CD45RA+ positively selected. The receptors here all came from a young man in good health. Some clones in this sample may be carry-over from other donors' samples.

This clone is a singleton in its sample. The chain carries TRBV15 and TRBJ1-4, with 8 bases fitting TRBD1. V lost 8 bases to trimming and J lost 8 bases; unmatched junction nucleotides: 7. CDR1 and CDR2 from the germline V gene are LNHNV and YYDKDF (reference sequence). The CDR3 covers 13 residues. CDR3 sequence: CATEAGGKEKLFF. CDR3 bases: TGTGCCACCGAGGCAGGGGGCAAGGAAAAACTGTTTTTT.

The chain joins TRBV29-1 to TRBJ2-3; D not resolved. Germline CDR1 is SQVTM and CDR2 is ANQGSEA. Trimming removed 7 bases at V and 0 bases at J, with 14 bases between. CDR3 length equals 14 residues. The CDR3 spells CSAPFEPSTDTQYF. In DNA form, the CDR3 reads TGCAGCGCCCCATTTGAGCCGAGCACAGATACGCAGTATTTT.

The rearrangement uses TRBV7-6 and TRBJ2-3; 12 nucleotides agree with TRBD2. The V gene's germline CDR1 is SGHVS and CDR2 FNYEAQ. Germline trimming cut 3 bases from V and 4 bases from J; bases unmatched to any gene: 8. CDR3 length: 17 residues. CDR3 protein: CASSFSSGRAGADTQYF. CDR3 coding DNA: TGTGCCAGCAGCTTCTCTAGCGGGAGGGCAGGCGCAGATACGCAGTATTTT.